This is a list of T cell receptor beta chains from one sample in a study of T cells in Graves' hyperthyroidism and ophthalmopathy. TCRdb re-analysed the multiplex PCR reads in MiXCR, keeping a single row per CDR3 protein. The sample contains some 550,000 distinct CDR3 sequences, 16% of which appear only once. The sequenced sample consisted of blood. Receptors were obtained from a woman aged 40 to 50 with Graves' ophthalmopathy. Both conserved end residues are part of each CDR3. A D gene is named only where the DNA matches it firmly. For some rows the clone size is stated as once, few or many, or as a class when expanded; others skip it.

j_call v_call d_call clone_size cdr3_aa cdr3_nt
TRBJ2-3 TRBV7-2 . . CASSPRASSDTQYF TGTGCCAGCAGCCCGCGGGCGTCTTCAGATACGCAGTATTTT
TRBJ1-1 TRBV18 . many CASSSRAGTEAFF TGTGCCAGCTCGTCCAGGGCGGGAACTGAAGCTTTCTTT
TRBJ2-3 TRBV5-1 TRBD2 many CASSRGLAGEQDTQYF TGCGCCAGCAGCAGGGGACTAGCGGGAGAACAAGATACGCAGTATTTT
TRBJ2-6 TRBV7-6 . . CASSPLLGANVLTF TGTGCCAGCAGCCCCCTCCTTGGGGCCAACGTCCTGACTTTC
TRBJ2-7 TRBV6-1 . few CASSELGANYEQYF TGTGCCAGCAGTGAACTGGGAGCTAACTACGAGCAGTACTTC
TRBJ2-1 TRBV24-1 TRBD2 many CATSESGRVNNEQFF TGTGCCACCAGTGAAAGCGGGAGGGTAAACAATGAGCAGTTCTTC
TRBJ1-4 TRBV7-8 . . CASSSYPPATLGEKLFF TGTGCCAGCAGCTCATACCCCCCCGCCACTCTTGGGGAAAAACTGTTTTTT
TRBJ2-3 TRBV7-8 TRBD1 few CASSLRTGSQDTQYF TGTGCCAGCAGCTTACGGACAGGGTCACAGGATACGCAGTATTTT
TRBJ1-1 TRBV9 . few CASSLGMSPDTEAFF TGTGCCAGCAGCCTCGGGATGAGTCCGGACACTGAAGCTTTCTTT
TRBJ2-2 TRBV6-1 TRBD1 many CASSPRTGEGTGELFF TGTGCCAGCAGTCCGCGGACAGGGGAAGGAACCGGGGAGCTGTTTTTT
TRBJ2-1 TRBV28 TRBD2 few CASRTSGSISQFF TGTGCCAGCCGGACTAGCGGGAGTATCTCACAGTTCTTC
TRBJ2-3 TRBV29-1 . many CSVGESTDTQYF TGCAGCGTGGGGGAAAGCACAGATACGCAGTATTTT
TRBJ2-4 TRBV20-1 . many CSASHGGQYF TGCAGTGCTAGTCACGGTGGTCAGTACTTC
TRBJ2-7 TRBV12-3/TRBV12-4 TRBD1 many CASTPGTGGLAGPYEQYF TGTGCCAGCACTCCCGGGACAGGGGGTCTAGCGGGACCTTACGAGCAGTACTTC
TRBJ2-3 TRBV9 . . CASSVRTNTDTQYF TGTGCCAGCAGCGTCCGGACTAACACAGATACGCAGTATTTT
TRBJ1-5 TRBV28 TRBD1 many CASSPEGRGDQPQHF TGTGCCAGCAGTCCAGAGGGCAGGGGGGATCAGCCCCAGCATTTT
TRBJ2-2 TRBV12-3/TRBV12-4 TRBD2 many CASSLSGGASTGELFF TGTGCCAGCAGCCTGAGCGGGGGGGCAAGTACCGGGGAGCTGTTTTTT
TRBJ1-1 TRBV20-1 . few CSARIDRTAEAFF TGCAGTGCTAGGATTGACAGGACCGCTGAAGCTTTCTTT
TRBJ2-5 TRBV6-1 TRBD2 many CASSELAGGGETQYF TGTGCCAGCAGTGAACTAGCGGGAGGAGGGGAGACCCAGTACTTC
TRBJ1-2 TRBV12-3/TRBV12-4 . . CASRPQGFGGCTF TGTGCCAGCAGACCCCAGGGATTCGGGGGCTGCACCTTC
TRBJ2-5 TRBV5-1 . . CASSSTRQASKETQYF TGCGCCAGCAGCTCCACTCGACAGGCTAGCAAAGAGACCCAGTACTTC
TRBJ2-1 TRBV30 TRBD2 many CAWSKGLAGGDEQFF TGTGCCTGGTCGAAGGGACTAGCGGGAGGAGATGAGCAGTTCTTC
TRBJ2-6 TRBV6-4 . . CASSDSAGDGANVLTF TGTGCCAGCAGTGACTCGGCCGGGGACGGGGCCAACGTCCTGACTTTC
TRBJ2-3 TRBV10-3 . few CAIGLGQTDTQYF TGTGCCATCGGACTGGGACAAACAGATACGCAGTATTTT
TRBJ2-1 TRBV11-2 . many CASSWGPFYNEQFF TGTGCCAGCAGTTGGGGGCCATTCTACAATGAGCAGTTCTTC
TRBJ2-5 TRBV5-1 TRBD2 . CASSLAMTSGQETQYF TGCGCCAGCAGCTTGGCCATGACTAGCGGCCAAGAGACCCAGTACTTC
TRBJ1-5 TRBV20-1 . . CSARATGSWRGQPQHF TGCAGTGCTAGGGCGACAGGTTCCTGGCGGGGACAGCCCCAGCATTTT
TRBJ1-2 TRBV12-3/TRBV12-4 . . CASTYTGSKGYTF TGTGCCAGCACCTATACAGGGAGTAAGGGCTACACCTTC
TRBJ2-1 TRBV18 . many CASSPSTLRNEQFF TGTGCCAGCTCACCATCGACTCTCAGGAATGAGCAGTTCTTC
TRBJ2-7 TRBV5-1 . . CASSSSAGTPSSYEQYF TGCGCCAGCAGCTCGAGCGCCGGGACGCCAAGCTCCTACGAGCAGTACTTC
TRBJ2-1 TRBV5-1 TRBD2 many CASSLGLAGGYNEQFF TGTGCCAGCAGTCTCGGTCTAGCGGGAGGGTACAATGAGCAGTTCTTC
TRBJ1-1 TRBV10-3 . few CAPPGGTEAFF TGTGCCCCCCCCGGGGGGACTGAAGCTTTCTTT
TRBJ2-7 TRBV2 . . CASSVGTLYVQYF TGTGCCAGCAGTGTCGGGACCCTGTATGTGCAGTACTTC
TRBJ2-2 TRBV3-1 TRBD2 many CASSQDGGLAGAGELFF TGTGCCAGCAGCCAAGATGGGGGACTAGCGGGGGCCGGGGAGCTGTTTTTT
TRBJ2-7 TRBV6-2/TRBV6-3 . . CASSYQGLSYEQYF TGTGCCAGCAGTTACCAAGGCCTCTCCTACGAGCAGTACTTC
TRBJ2-1 TRBV4-1 . few CASSQSFNEQFF TGCGCCAGCAGCCAGTCCTTCAATGAGCAGTTCTTC
TRBJ2-7 TRBV4-1 TRBD1 few CASSPDGDSLSYEQYF TGCGCCAGCAGCCCCGACGGGGACAGCCTCTCCTACGAGCAGTACTTC
TRBJ1-2 TRBV2 . many CATRTLKSPGYTF TGTGCCACCAGGACGTTAAAGAGTCCTGGCTACACCTTC
TRBJ1-6 TRBV27 . . CASSFYPRRVEPNSPLHF TGTGCCAGCAGTTTCTACCCCCGGAGGGTTGAGCCTAATTCACCCCTCCACTTT
TRBJ2-7 TRBV2 . many CASSERAGDLSYEQYF TGTGCCAGCAGTGAAAGGGCCGGGGATCTTTCCTACGAGCAGTACTTC
TRBJ1-4 TRBV11-2 TRBD1 few CATSGGDEKLFF TGTGCCACCTCAGGGGGCGATGAAAAACTGTTTTTT
TRBJ1-5 TRBV4-1 . few CASSQMRGNQPQHF TGCGCCAGCAGCCAAATGAGGGGAAATCAGCCCCAGCATTTT
TRBJ1-6 TRBV20-1 . . CSARDGSHLSYNSPLHF TGCAGTGCTAGAGATGGGAGTCACCTCTCCTATAATTCACCCCTCCACTTT
TRBJ1-5 TRBV20-1 . many CSARPPGGNQPQHF TGCAGTGCTAGGCCCCCTGGGGGCAATCAGCCCCAGCATTTT
TRBJ1-1 TRBV20-1 TRBD1 many CSAKGQSDTEAFF TGCAGTGCTAAGGGACAGTCGGACACTGAAGCTTTCTTT
TRBJ1-1 TRBV6-1 TRBD1 many CASSSRDRKAFF TGTGCCAGCAGTTCCAGGGACAGAAAAGCTTTCTTT
TRBJ1-1 TRBV12-3/TRBV12-4 . few CASRIRENTEAFF TGTGCCAGCAGGATTCGGGAGAACACTGAAGCTTTCTTT
TRBJ1-2 TRBV12-3/TRBV12-4 TRBD1 many CASSPPARGYGYTF TGTGCCAGCAGTCCCCCCGCCAGGGGGTATGGCTACACCTTC
TRBJ2-3 TRBV6-1 TRBD2 many CASSALSAGAGTDTQYF TGTGCCAGCAGCGCCCTGTCGGCGGGAGCCGGCACAGATACGCAGTATTTT
TRBJ1-6 TRBV20-1 . . CSASQGWAMNSPLHF TGCAGTGCTAGTCAGGGTTGGGCTATGAATTCACCCCTCCACTTT
TRBJ2-6 TRBV7-6 . . CASSLARGSGANVLTF TGTGCCAGCAGCTTAGCGCGGGGTTCTGGGGCCAACGTCCTGACTTTC
TRBJ2-3 TRBV5-1 TRBD1 once CASSLEQGAFTDTQYF TGCGCCAGCAGCTTGGAGCAGGGGGCCTTCACAGATACGCAGTATTTT
TRBJ2-4 TRBV6-2/TRBV6-3 TRBD2 few CASSDPTRASGMDKNIQYF TGTGCCAGCAGTGACCCGACGAGGGCTAGCGGGATGGACAAAAACATTCAGTACTTC
TRBJ1-5 TRBV11-2 . . CASSAGPGPQHF TGTGCCAGCAGCGCAGGGCCGGGTCCCCAGCATTTT